One sample yielded the 24 T cell receptor beta chains listed below, sequenced in a study of CD8 T cells in ankylosing spondylitis. Each CDR3 protein is one row after TCRdb ran MiXCR on the 5' RACE reads. The profile shows approximately 190,000 distinct CDR3 sequences, 10% to 15% of them singletons. Sequenced material: blood, either unsorted or a sorted T cell fraction (not recorded which). All receptors derive from a female donor with ankylosing spondylitis or in good health (not recorded which).

This clonotype appeared many times. The genes are TRBV20-1 and TRBJ2-6; D not certain. The germline V gene encodes CDR1 DFQATT and CDR2 SNEGSKA (reference sequence). V was cut by 2 bases and J by 0 bases, with 8 bases left in between. CDR3 length: 15 residues. The CDR3 region has the DNA TGCAGTGCTAGACCAGACCCCTCTGGGGCCAACGTCCTGACTTTC. It is translated as CSARPDPSGANVLTF.

This clonotype was seen only a few times. The genes are TRBV20-1 and TRBJ2-1; 11 bases align to TRBD2. CDR3 length: 13 residues. Looked up from germline, CDR1 is DFQATT and CDR2 is SNEGSKA (reference sequence). The CDR3 sequence: CRALSGRGGEQFF. The DNA for the CDR3 is TGCAGGGCGCTTAGCGGGAGGGGTGGTGAGCAGTTCTTC.

Concerning this clonotype itself: This may stem from a read error, because a much larger clone lies one nucleotide away. The chain carries TRBV29-1 and TRBJ1-1; D perhaps matches TRBD1 (6 bases). The CDR3 is 16 residues long. Trimming pared 6 bases from V and 2 bases from J, leaving 22 bases between. CDR1 is SQVTM and CDR2 is ANQGSEA in the germline V gene. DNA of the CDR3: TGCAGCGTACCAACTACAGGGCCTGATAGAAACACTGAAGCTTTCTTT. It translates to CSVPTTGPDRNTEAFF.

The gene calls are TRBV28 and TRBJ2-7, with TRBD1 as a possible D gene (6 bases). Germline CDR1 reads MDHEN; CDR2 reads SYDVKM. V lost 1 base to trimming and J lost 0 bases, with 7 bases between them. This CDR3 spans 14 amino acids. CDR3 amino acids: CASSLLDSSYEQYF. Here the CDR3 DNA reads TGTGCCAGCAGTTTATTGGACAGCTCCTACGAGCAGTACTTC.

This clonotype was found many times. CDR3 DNA sequence: TGCAGTGCTCCTGCCGGCGGCTTTACGGAGCAGTACTTC. Translated: CSAPAGGFTEQYF. V usage is TRBV20-1 and J usage is TRBJ2-7; D remains ambiguous. This CDR3 region has 13 residues. Germline V gene lookup returns CDR1 DFQATT and CDR2 SNEGSKA (reference sequence). V lost 5 bases and J 7 bases, leaving 18 bases between the germline ends.

This clonotype came up many times. This sequence joins TRBV5-1 and TRBJ1-5, with 7 bases fitting TRBD1. The germline CDR1 and CDR2 sequences are SGHRS and YFSETQ. The CDR3 contains 13 residues. After removal of 7 bases from V and 4 bases from J, the junction contained 5 bases not matched to a gene. DNA of the CDR3: TGCGCCAGCCGGGACAGTCCTAATCAGCCCCAGCATTTT. Its protein is CASRDSPNQPQHF.

This clonotype was counted many times. The chain joins TRBV12-3 or TRBV12-4 to TRBJ1-5; D is unresolved. Trimming removed 3 bases from V and 5 bases from J, with 8 bases in between. This CDR3 comprises 13 residues. CDR3 coding DNA: TGTGCCAGCAGTTTTTTAGAAGATCAGCCCCAGCATTTT. Translation gives CASSFLEDQPQHF.

This clonotype appeared many times. The chain's CDR3 is CASSYSPPSGIYNEQFF. CDR3 nucleotide sequence: TGTGCCAGCAGTTACTCCCCACCTAGCGGGATCTACAATGAGCAGTTCTTC. The chain has TRBV6-2 or TRBV6-3 and TRBJ2-1; 9 bases map to TRBD2. V trimming: 0 bases; J trimming: 3 bases; junction bases outside the gene matches: 6. Per germline, CDR1 MNHEY and CDR2 SVGEGT. CDR3 length equals 17 residues.

This clonotype was seen repeatedly, ten times or more. The CDR3 loop is CASSLAVGTDTQYF. CDR3 sequence (DNA): TGTGCCAGCAGTTTAGCTGTGGGAACAGATACGCAGTATTTT. The chain couples TRBV12-3 or TRBV12-4 to TRBJ2-3, with D uncertain. CDR3 length: 14 amino acids. Trimming took off 0 bases at V and 3 bases at J, with 7 bases between the two ends.

This sequence joins TRBV6-6 and TRBJ2-7; maybe TRBD1 (6 bases). Trimming cost V 7 bases and J 4 bases, with 14 bases left between them. This CDR3 comprises 13 residues. Germline lookup yields CDR1 MNHNY and CDR2 SVGAGI (reference sequence). The CDR3 sequence: CASNQGQSYEQYF. CDR3 sequence (DNA): TGTGCCAGCAATCAGGGACAATCTTACGAGCAGTACTTC.

This clonotype has at least ten counts. The chain employs TRBV6-5 and TRBJ2-4; either TRBD1 or TRBD2 may supply D (5 bases each). The CDR3 runs 18 residues. CDR1 and CDR2 (germline): MNHEY, SVGAGI. V was cut by 0 bases and J by 1 base, with 16 bases left in between. The chain's CDR3 is CASSYSPYPGSAKNIQYF. CDR3 coding DNA: TGTGCCAGCAGTTACTCCCCTTACCCAGGGAGTGCCAAAAACATTCAGTACTTC.

The table lists this clonotype with many counts. DNA of the CDR3: TGTGCCAGCAGCTTAGTAGAGGGATACGAGCAGTACTTC. This sequence encodes CASSLVEGYEQYF. The rearrangement joins TRBV7-2 to TRBJ2-7; possible D gene TRBD2, 5 bases. The germline V gene encodes CDR1 SGHTA and CDR2 FQGNSA. Trimming left V 1 base short and J 4 bases short, with 8 bases between. This CDR3 has 13 residues.

This clonotype was seen ten or more times. This rearrangement joins TRBV15 to TRBJ1-1; D unresolved. Trimming took off 8 bases at V and 1 base at J, with 11 bases between the two ends. The CDR3 runs to 13 residues. The germline V gene encodes CDR1 LNHNV and CDR2 YYDKDF (reference sequence). The DNA for the CDR3 is TGTGCCACCCAGGTTGGACGGAACACTGAAGCTTTCTTT. Residues: CATQVGRNTEAFF.

The chain couples TRBV20-1 to TRBJ1-2; D perhaps matches TRBD1 (5 bases). Per the germline V gene, CDR1 is DFQATT and CDR2 is SNEGSKA (reference sequence). The CDR3 loop spans 17 amino acids. V gave up 3 bases and J gave up 0 bases, with 20 bases separating them. This chain's CDR3 is CSASRDAKKQSNYGYTF. The CDR3 DNA follows: TGCAGTGCTAGTAGGGACGCTAAGAAACAATCTAACTATGGCTACACCTTC.

The CDR3 region has the DNA TGTGCCAGCAGCCCGCGAGACCGGAGCTCCTACGAGCAGTACTTC. Its protein product is CASSPRDRSSYEQYF. The chain has TRBV7-2 and TRBJ2-7, with D uncertain. The ends were cut back, 5 bases at V and 0 bases at J, with 14 bases in the middle. The V gene's germline CDR1 is SGHTA and CDR2 FQGNSA. The CDR3 contains 15 residues.

The genes are TRBV10-3 and TRBJ2-6, with unresolved D. Germline V gene lookup returns CDR1 ENHRY and CDR2 SYGVKD. V was trimmed by 8 bases and J by 2 bases, leaving 16 bases between them. This CDR3 is 16 amino acids long. The CDR3 spells CAILHEQPTGANVLTF. CDR3 nucleotide sequence: TGTGCCATCCTTCACGAACAGCCTACTGGGGCCAACGTCCTGACTTTC.

This clonotype has ten or more counts. This chain uses TRBV7-9 with TRBJ1-2; D perhaps matches TRBD1 (6 bases). From germline, CDR1 is SEHNR and CDR2 FQNEAQ (reference sequence). Trimming shortened V by 5 bases and J by 5 bases, and 12 bases separated the two germline ends. This CDR3 is 13 amino acids long. CDR3 bases: TGTGCCAGCAGCCCAGGACAGACATATGGCTACACCTTC. This codes for CASSPGQTYGYTF.

This clonotype was picked up many times. The chain links TRBV7-9 to TRBJ2-7; 10 bases map to TRBD2. The CDR3 is 14 residues long. The germline V gene encodes CDR1 SEHNR and CDR2 FQNEAQ (reference sequence). The ends lost 4 bases at V and 0 bases at J; junction bases unmatched: 0. The CDR3 DNA follows: TGTGCCAGCAGCTCTAGCGGGGGCTCCTACGAGCAGTACTTC. This encodes CASSSSGGSYEQYF.

This clonotype was recorded at least ten times. The rearrangement uses TRBV20-1 and TRBJ2-3, with a weak D call TRBD2 (6 bases). With 0 bases removed from V and 3 bases from J, the gap between germline ends came to 13 bases. Germline V gene data show CDR1 as DFQATT and CDR2 as SNEGSKA (reference sequence). The CDR3 is made up of 15 amino acids. CDR3 sequence: CSAREYIGRTDTQYF. As DNA, the CDR3 is TGCAGTGCTAGAGAGTATATCGGGAGAACAGATACGCAGTATTTT.

The V and J genes are TRBV7-2 and TRBJ2-7; tentative D call: TRBD2 (7 bases). The CDR3 covers 15 residues. Per the germline V gene, CDR1 is SGHTA and CDR2 is FQGNSA. Trimming took off 1 base at V and 3 bases at J, with 13 bases between the two ends. DNA of the CDR3: TGTGCCAGCAGCTTAGGCGGGGGCCCTTTCTACGAGCAGTACTTC. It codes for CASSLGGGPFYEQYF.

This clonotype has ten or more counts. This chain links TRBV5-1 with TRBJ1-1; D is perhaps TRBD1 (5 bases). This CDR3 region has 15 residues. The V gene's germline CDR1 is SGHRS and CDR2 YFSETQ. Trimming stripped 2 bases from V and 0 bases from J, with 11 bases between. CDR3 coding DNA: TGCGCCAGCAGCTTTTTTGGGACCGTGAACACTGAAGCTTTCTTT. It specifies CASSFFGTVNTEAFF.

This clonotype appeared a few times. The gene calls are TRBV6-5 and TRBJ2-5, with 8 bases fitting TRBD2. V shed 2 bases and J 4 bases; nucleotides not matched to a gene: 6. Looked up from germline, CDR1 is MNHEY and CDR2 is SVGAGI. The CDR3 has 15 residues. The CDR3 here is CASSYSGSLPETQYF. CDR3 nucleotide sequence: TGTGCCAGCAGTTACAGCGGGAGCTTGCCAGAGACCCAGTACTTC.

This clonotype was observed a handful of times. The chain carries TRBV5-6 and TRBJ2-1; possibly TRBD2 for D (5 bases). Germline V gives CDR1 SGHDT, CDR2 YYEEEE. The CDR3 contains 11 residues. The V gene lost 4 bases and the J gene lost 15 bases, with 14 bases spanning the gap. The CDR3 nucleotides read TGTGCCAGCAGCACCGGACTGAGTTTGTTCTTC. This translates into CASSTGLSLFF.

This clonotype has more than one count but fewer than ten. The chain joins TRBV7-2 to TRBJ2-3, with 10 bases identical to TRBD2. Germline V CDR1 and CDR2: SGHTA, FQGNSA. The CDR3 is 14 residues long. The V gene end was trimmed by 7 bases and the J gene end by 3 bases; junction bases not matched to a gene: 4. The CDR3 bases are TGTGCCAGCAAAGCGGGAGGGTTAACAGATACGCAGTATTTT. It yields the protein CASKAGGLTDTQYF.